These 23 T cell receptor beta chains were sequenced from one sample in a study of blood T cell repertoires in COVID-19. Clones were sequenced by immunoSEQ multiplex PCR, and TCRdb holds only the in-frame ones, with some missing. The sample carries 300,000 to 400,000 clones, around 86% recorded once. The sample consisted of peripheral blood. Receptor source: a woman aged 45-65 years with COVID-19, enrolled during active disease.

The V call is TRBV29-1, the J call TRBJ2-2; 10 nucleotides agree with TRBD2. The CDR3 is 16 amino acids. V shed 2 bases and J 6 bases; nucleotides not matched to a gene: 9. Germline-derived CDR1 and CDR2 are SQVTM and ANQGSEA. This chain's CDR3 is CSVEKLASGSAGELFF. The CDR3 DNA reads as TGCAGCGTTGAAAAGTTGGCTAGCGGGAGTGCCGGGGAGCTGTTTTTT.

This rearrangement joins TRBV7-9 to TRBJ2-1; the D gene is possibly TRBD1 (5 bases). This CDR3 spans 15 amino acids. Germline CDR1 and CDR2: SEHNR and FQNEAQ (reference sequence). V dropped 5 bases and J dropped 8 bases, with 19 bases sitting between them. CDR3 DNA sequence: TGTGCCAGCAGCATAGGACACGGAAAAGGCCATGAGCAGTTCTTC. Residues: CASSIGHGKGHEQFF.

The chain couples TRBV5-8 to TRBJ2-3, with 13 nucleotides matching TRBD2. V lost 0 bases, J lost 0 bases, and 7 bases stayed unmatched. CDR3 size: 19 residues. Germline CDR1 is SGHTS and CDR2 is YDEGEE. The CDR3 DNA follows: TGTGCCAGCAGCTTGGTACGACTAGCGGGAGGAGGGAGCACAGATACGCAGTATTTT. Its translation: CASSLVRLAGGGSTDTQYF.

The chain recombines TRBV7-6 with TRBJ2-6; no firm D call. The CDR3 spans 17 residues. V lost 0 bases, J lost 1 base, and 10 bases lay in between. The germline gives CDR1 SGHVS, CDR2 FNYEAQ. In nucleotides, the CDR3 is TGTGCCAGCAGCTTAGCCCCTATCGCTTCTGGGGCCAACGTCCTGACTTTC. Protein: CASSLAPIASGANVLTF.

The chain uses TRBV30 and TRBJ1-4, with a weak D call TRBD1 (5 bases). Germline V CDR1 and CDR2: GTSNPN, SVGIG (reference sequence). The CDR3 contains 14 residues. The V end was cut by 4 bases, the J end by 4 bases, with 13 bases between. The CDR3 here is CAWKPDSFNEKLFF. The CDR3 nucleotides are TGTGCCTGGAAACCTGACAGTTTTAATGAAAAACTGTTTTTT.

The gene calls are TRBV19 and TRBJ2-3; no reliable D call. CDR1 is LNHDA and CDR2 is SQIVND in the germline V gene (reference sequence). There are 15 residues in the CDR3. V lost 1 base and J lost 0, with 8 bases in between. CDR3 nucleotides: TGTGCCAGTAGTATAGTTGAAGCTAGCACAGATACGCAGTATTTT. It is translated as CASSIVEASTDTQYF.

The chain combines TRBV5-6 with TRBJ2-1; D gene uncertain. The CDR3 sequence is 12 residues long. V was shortened by 0 bases and J by 7 bases, with 5 bases between the two germline ends. The germline V gene has CDR1 SGHDT and CDR2 YYEEEE. Here the CDR3 reads CASSLASNEQFF. For the CDR3, the DNA is TGTGCCAGCAGCTTGGCTTCTAATGAGCAGTTCTTC.

This sequence joins TRBV3-1 (or the pseudogene TRBV3-2) and TRBJ2-3; D possibly corresponds to TRBD2 (5 bases). Germline V lookup: CDR1 LGHDT, CDR2 YNNKEL (reference sequence). Trimming left V 1 base short and J 5 bases short, with 31 bases between. CDR3 size: 21 residues. The CDR3 coding sequence is TGTGCCAGCAGCCAAGCTTTAGGTGGCGCGGTTAACTCGGAGGCGGTAGATACGCAGTATTTT. Amino acid sequence: CASSQALGGAVNSEAVDTQYF.

In its sample, this clone was seen once. The chain uses TRBV28 and TRBJ1-5; unclear D gene. The CDR3 loop spans 13 amino acids. Germline V gene sequence: CDR1 MDHEN, CDR2 SYDVKM. Trimming removed 6 bases at V and 3 bases at J, with 9 bases between. CDR3 in amino acids: CASRSGNNQPQHF. The CDR3 DNA reads as TGTGCCAGCAGGTCGGGGAACAATCAGCCCCAGCATTTT. Based on the CDR3 plus reference TRBV28 and TRBJ1-5, the full variable domain is DVKVTQSSRYLVKRTGEKVFLECVQDMDHENMFWYRQDPGLGLRLIYFSYDVKMKEKGDIPEGYSVSREKKERFSLILESASTNQTSMYLCASRSGNNQPQHFGDGTRLSIL.

This CDR3 reads CASRLNTEAFF. CDR3 sequence (DNA): TGTGCCAGCAGACTAAACACTGAAGCTTTCTTT. The chain joins TRBV7-2 to TRBJ1-1; the D is unclear. The V end lost 6 bases, the J end lost 2 bases, and 4 bases lay between the germline ends. Germline CDR1 reads SGHTA; CDR2 reads FQGNSA. This CDR3 contains 11 residues.

The genes are TRBV4-2 and TRBJ1-4; D remains ambiguous. The length of the CDR3 is 16 residues. Germline lookup yields CDR1 LGHNA and CDR2 YNFKEQ. The V and J ends lost 0 bases and 3 bases respectively, with 11 bases between them. The CDR3 DNA follows: TGTGCCAGCAGCCAAGAAGGCGGGCAAGCTAATGAAAAACTGTTTTTT. This translates into CASSQEGGQANEKLFF.

This chain uses TRBV27 with TRBJ2-1, with D unresolved. Trimming stripped 2 bases from V and 7 bases from J, with 12 bases between. Germline CDR1 and CDR2: MNHEY and SMNVEV (reference sequence). The CDR3 covers 14 residues. CDR3 sequence: CASSLLPLLNEQFF. DNA of the CDR3: TGTGCCAGCAGTTTACTACCCTTATTGAATGAGCAGTTCTTC.

This chain links TRBV7-9 with TRBJ2-1; 8 bases match TRBD1. The CDR3 is made up of 16 amino acids. V gave up 5 bases and J gave up 1 base; unmatched junction bases: 7. Germline CDR1 SEHNR, CDR2 FQNEAQ (reference sequence). DNA for the CDR3: TGTGCCAGCAGCCCGGCAGGGGGCGGGTCCTACAATGAGCAGTTCTTC. This gives the protein CASSPAGGGSYNEQFF. Together with reference TRBV7-9 and TRBJ2-1, the CDR3 gives the full variable domain: DTGVSQNPRHKITKRGQNVTFRCDPISEHNRLYWYRQTLGQGPEFLTYFQNEAQLEKSRLLSDRFSAERPKGSFSTLEIQRTEQGDSAMYLCASSPAGGGSYNEQFFGPGTRLTVL.

The J gene is TRBJ2-7, the V gene TRBV30, with D maybe TRBD2 (6 bases). V shed 3 bases and J shed 9 bases, with 18 bases lying between them. The CDR3 runs 13 residues. Germline V lookup: CDR1 GTSNPN, CDR2 SVGIG (reference sequence). CDR3 amino acids: CAWSSLPFGGQYF. CDR3 nucleotides: TGTGCCTGGAGCTCTCTTCCTTTCGGGGGGCAGTACTTC.

This CDR3 reads CASSQAQTDTQYF. CDR3 DNA sequence: TGTGCCAGCAGCCAAGCACAAACAGATACGCAGTATTTT. The rearrangement uses TRBV3-1 (or the pseudogene TRBV3-2) and TRBJ2-3, with D unclear. CDR1 and CDR2 (germline): LGHDT, YNNKEL (reference sequence). The V end was cut by 1 base, the J end by 3 bases, with 5 bases between. CDR3 length: 13 amino acids.

This rearrangement joins TRBV27 to TRBJ1-1; TRBD1 might be the D (5 bases). V lost 6 bases and J lost 9, with 20 bases in between. This CDR3 spans 14 amino acids. Germline loops: CDR1 MNHEY, CDR2 SMNVEV (reference sequence). The CDR3 here is CASSPSRAGHQAFF. For the CDR3, the DNA is TGTGCCAGCAGCCCAAGCAGAGCCGGACACCAAGCTTTCTTT.

The chain recombines TRBV15 with TRBJ2-5; possible D gene TRBD1, 5 bases. The CDR3 runs 15 residues. The germline V gene has CDR1 LNHNV and CDR2 YYDKDF (reference sequence). The V and J ends lost 0 bases and 1 base respectively, with 9 bases between them. CDR3 loop: CATSRERTPQETQYF. The CDR3 region has the DNA TGTGCCACCAGCAGAGAGAGGACACCCCAAGAGACCCAGTACTTC. The variable domain in full, with the rest retrieved from reference TRBV15 and TRBJ2-5, is DAMVIQNPRYQVTQFGKPVTLSCSQTLNHNVMYWYQQKSSQAPKLLFHYYDKDFNNEADTPDNFQSRRPNTSFCFLDIRSPGLGDTAMYLCATSRERTPQETQYFGPGTRLLVL.

The chain has TRBV10-1 and TRBJ1-1; TRBD1 matches at 8 bases. The CDR3 spans 13 residues. CDR1 and CDR2 from the germline V gene are WNHNN and SYGVQD (reference sequence). Germline trimming cut 3 bases from V and 8 bases from J; bases unmatched to any gene: 5. The CDR3 nucleotides read TGCGCCAGCAGTGAAAGGACAGGGTTGGAAGCTTTCTTT. This codes for CASSERTGLEAFF.

This rearrangement joins TRBV3-1 (or the pseudogene TRBV3-2) to TRBJ1-6, with 7 bases identical to TRBD1. CDR1 and CDR2 (germline): LGHDT, YNNKEL (reference sequence). The CDR3 has 16 residues. Trimming took 4 bases from V and 6 from J; bases not matched to a gene: 9. In DNA form, the CDR3 reads TGTGCCAGCAGCCTACCGCGAGGGGGCGTTAATTCACCCCTCCACTTT. Its translation: CASSLPRGGVNSPLHF.

V and J are TRBV13 and TRBJ1-3; 7 nucleotides align to TRBD1. Germline V gene sequence: CDR1 PRHDT, CDR2 FYEKMQ (reference sequence). V lost 4 bases to trimming and J lost 0 bases; unmatched junction nucleotides: 6. The CDR3 contains 16 residues. Here the CDR3 reads CASSSLTGHSGNTIYF. CDR3 DNA: TGTGCCAGCAGCTCCTTGACAGGGCACTCTGGAAACACCATATATTTT.

The chain uses TRBV7-2 and TRBJ2-7; D is undetermined. Germline V lookup: CDR1 SGHTA, CDR2 FQGNSA. With 2 bases removed from V and 2 bases from J, the gap between germline ends came to 7 bases. This CDR3 is built from 13 residues. In nucleotides, the CDR3 is TGTGCCAGCAGCTTAACACACACCTACGAGCAGTACTTC. The encoded protein is CASSLTHTYEQYF.

The chain employs TRBV7-2 and TRBJ1-1; D gene unclear. The CDR3 spans 13 residues. V lost 1 base and J lost 5, with 8 bases in between. CDR1 is SGHTA, CDR2 FQGNSA, per germline. CDR3 amino acids: CASSLVSRTEAFF. CDR3 in DNA: TGTGCCAGCAGCTTAGTGTCGAGAACTGAAGCTTTCTTT.

The V gene is TRBV15, the J gene TRBJ1-2, with TRBD1 as a possible D gene (6 bases). V was clipped by 4 bases and J by 3 bases, with 12 bases between them. This CDR3 is built from 14 residues. Germline V CDR1 and CDR2: LNHNV, YYDKDF (reference sequence). As DNA, the CDR3 is TGTGCCACCAGCAAAGGGGGGGAGTACTATGGCTACACCTTC. Translation: CATSKGGEYYGYTF.